This T cell receptor beta chain was recorded in a study of cytomegalovirus exposure and HLA in healthy donors. Study outcomes and limitations: The authors judged a highly shared variant cluster likely a sequencing artifact. The listing of about 150 TCR beta chains classed them as cytomegalovirus-associated. Several V segments, TRBV6-2 and TRBV6-3 among them, could not be told apart and were dropped.

About this clone itself: What it recognizes is unknown.

The CDR3 is 15 amino acids. V was clipped by 2 bases and J by 6 bases; unmatched bases: 8. Germline V gives CDR1 MDHEN, CDR2 SYDVKM. The PCR employed 60 Vbeta primers together with 13 Jbeta primers. Profiled with immunoSEQ multiplex PCR; TCRdb holds only in-frame clones, not every one. Here the sample spans roughly 130,000 clones, 74% being singletons. The sequencing sample was made of PBMCs. The sequence was obtained from a man between 35 and 55 years old in good health and CMV-seropositive. The chain couples TRBV28 to TRBJ2-7, with TRBD1 matching over 9 bases. The CDR3 nucleotides are TGTGCCAGCAGTTTAGGGGGACAGGGTCTCCTCGAGCAGTACTTC. Translating it yields CASSLGGQGLLEQYF. The full variable domain, rest sourced from reference TRBV28 and TRBJ2-7, is DVKVTQSSRYLVKRTGEKVFLECVQDMDHENMFWYRQDPGLGLRLIYFSYDVKMKEKGDIPEGYSVSREKKERFSLILESASTNQTSMYLCASSLGGQGLLEQYFGPGTRLTVT.